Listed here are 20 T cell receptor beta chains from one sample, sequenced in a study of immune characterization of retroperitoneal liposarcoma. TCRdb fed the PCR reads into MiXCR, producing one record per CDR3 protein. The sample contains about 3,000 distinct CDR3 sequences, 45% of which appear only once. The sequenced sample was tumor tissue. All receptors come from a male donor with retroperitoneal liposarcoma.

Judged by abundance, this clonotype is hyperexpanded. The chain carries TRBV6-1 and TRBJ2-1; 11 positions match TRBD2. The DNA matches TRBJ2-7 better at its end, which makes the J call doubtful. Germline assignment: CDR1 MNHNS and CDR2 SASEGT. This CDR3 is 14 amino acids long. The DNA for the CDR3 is TGTGCCAGCAGTGAACTAGCGGGAGGTTCTGAGCAGTACTTC. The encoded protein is CASSELAGGSEQYF.

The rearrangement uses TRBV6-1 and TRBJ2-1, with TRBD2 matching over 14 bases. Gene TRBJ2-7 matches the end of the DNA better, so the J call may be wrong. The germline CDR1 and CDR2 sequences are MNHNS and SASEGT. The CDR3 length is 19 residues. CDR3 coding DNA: TGTGCCAGCAGTGTCTCCGGGACTAGCGGGAGTCCGTCCTACAATGAGCAGTACTTC. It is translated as CASSVSGTSGSPSYNEQYF.

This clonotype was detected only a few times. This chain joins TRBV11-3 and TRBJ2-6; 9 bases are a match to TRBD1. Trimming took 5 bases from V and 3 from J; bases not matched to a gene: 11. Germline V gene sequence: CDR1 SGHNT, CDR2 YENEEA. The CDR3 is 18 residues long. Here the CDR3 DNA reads TGTGCCAGCAGCCCCAGGGACAGGGAAGCGATTGGGGCCAACGTCCTGACTTTC. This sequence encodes CASSPRDREAIGANVLTF. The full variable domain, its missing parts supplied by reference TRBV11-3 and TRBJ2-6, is EAGVVQSPRYKIIEKKQPVAFWCNPISGHNTLYWYLQNLGQGPELLIRYENEEAVDDSQLPKDRFSAERLKGVDSTLKIQPAELGDSAVYLCASSPRDREAIGANVLTFGAGSRLTVL.

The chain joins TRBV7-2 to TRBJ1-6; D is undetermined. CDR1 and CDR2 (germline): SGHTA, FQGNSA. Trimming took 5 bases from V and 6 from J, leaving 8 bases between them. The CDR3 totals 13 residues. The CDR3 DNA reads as TGTGCCAGCAGCCTCTGGGGTAATTCACCCCTCCACTTT. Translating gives CASSLWGNSPLHF.

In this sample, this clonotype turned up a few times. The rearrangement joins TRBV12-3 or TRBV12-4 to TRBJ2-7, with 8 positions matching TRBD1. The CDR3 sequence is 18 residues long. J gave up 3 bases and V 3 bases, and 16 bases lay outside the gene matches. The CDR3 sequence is CASSLVIRGTGRIYEQYF. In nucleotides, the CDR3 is TGTGCCAGCAGTTTGGTAATTCGGGGGACAGGTCGTATCTACGAGCAGTACTTC.

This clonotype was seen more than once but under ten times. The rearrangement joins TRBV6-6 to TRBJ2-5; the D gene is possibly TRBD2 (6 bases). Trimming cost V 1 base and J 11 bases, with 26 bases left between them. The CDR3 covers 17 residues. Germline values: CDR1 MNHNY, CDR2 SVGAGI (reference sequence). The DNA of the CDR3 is TGTGCCAGCAGTTACTGGGGGACTCGGGGGATTGGAGATGAGCAGTACTTC. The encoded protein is CASSYWGTRGIGDEQYF.

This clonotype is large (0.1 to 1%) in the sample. The CDR3 loop is CASSYSPASPPDTQYF. In DNA form, the CDR3 reads TGTGCCAGCAGTTACTCCCCTGCTTCCCCGCCAGATACGCAGTATTTT. The V gene is TRBV6-6, the J gene TRBJ2-3, with no clear D. V gave up 0 bases and J gave up 4 bases, with 14 bases separating them. This CDR3 is 16 amino acids long. Germline values: CDR1 MNHNY, CDR2 SVGAGI (reference sequence).

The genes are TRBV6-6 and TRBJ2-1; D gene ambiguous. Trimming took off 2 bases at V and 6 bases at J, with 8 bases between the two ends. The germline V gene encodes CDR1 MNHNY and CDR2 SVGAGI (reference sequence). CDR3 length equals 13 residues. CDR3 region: CASSYQQSNEQFF. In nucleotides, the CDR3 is TGTGCCAGCAGTTACCAGCAGTCCAATGAGCAGTTCTTC.

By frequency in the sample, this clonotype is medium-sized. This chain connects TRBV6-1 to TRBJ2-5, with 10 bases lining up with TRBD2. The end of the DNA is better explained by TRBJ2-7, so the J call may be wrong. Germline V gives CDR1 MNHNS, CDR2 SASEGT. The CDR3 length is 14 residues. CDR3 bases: TGTGCCAGCAGTGAAAGCCTAGCGGGAGACGAGCAGTACTTC. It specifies CASSESLAGDEQYF.

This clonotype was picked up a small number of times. CDR3 sequence reads: CASRTGYADGYTF. CDR3 nucleotide sequence: TGTGCCAGCAGAACAGGGTATGCGGATGGCTACACCTTC. V and J are TRBV6-1 and TRBJ1-2; D is possibly TRBD1 (6 bases). The V and J ends lost 6 bases and 6 bases respectively, with 14 bases between them. The CDR3 totals 13 residues. Germline V CDR1 and CDR2: MNHNS, SASEGT.

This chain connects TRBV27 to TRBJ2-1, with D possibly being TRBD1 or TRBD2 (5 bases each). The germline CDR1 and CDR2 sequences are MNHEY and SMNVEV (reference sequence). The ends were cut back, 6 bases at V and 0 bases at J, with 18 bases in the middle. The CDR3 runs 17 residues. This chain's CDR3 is CASSINRDESSYNEQFF. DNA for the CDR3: TGTGCCAGCAGCATCAACCGGGACGAATCCTCCTACAATGAGCAGTTCTTC.

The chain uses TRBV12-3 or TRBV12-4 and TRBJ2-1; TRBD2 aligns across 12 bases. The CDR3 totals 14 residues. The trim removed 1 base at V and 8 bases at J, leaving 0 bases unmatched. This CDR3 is CASSLGLAGDEQFF. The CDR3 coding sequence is TGTGCCAGCAGTTTAGGACTAGCGGGAGATGAGCAGTTCTTC.

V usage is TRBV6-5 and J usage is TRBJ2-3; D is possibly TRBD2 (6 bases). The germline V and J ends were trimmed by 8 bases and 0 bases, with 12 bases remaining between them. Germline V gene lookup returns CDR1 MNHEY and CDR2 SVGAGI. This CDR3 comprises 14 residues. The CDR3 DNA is TGTGCCAGCCGGTACGGGACTAGCACAGATACGCAGTATTTT. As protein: CASRYGTSTDTQYF.

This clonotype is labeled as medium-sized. The CDR3 DNA is TGTGCCAGCAGCTTGGGACTAGCGGGGATCAATGAGCAGTTCTTC. Its translation is CASSLGLAGINEQFF. The chain couples TRBV7-6 to TRBJ2-1; 13 bases are a match to TRBD2. Germline trimming cut 3 bases from V and 6 bases from J; bases unmatched to any gene: 2. CDR3 size: 15 residues. Per the germline V gene, CDR1 is SGHVS and CDR2 is FNYEAQ.

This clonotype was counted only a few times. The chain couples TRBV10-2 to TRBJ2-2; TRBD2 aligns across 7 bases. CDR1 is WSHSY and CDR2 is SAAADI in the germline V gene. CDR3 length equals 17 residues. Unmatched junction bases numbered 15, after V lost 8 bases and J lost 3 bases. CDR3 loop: CASGLFGGGRDTGELFF. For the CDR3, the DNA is TGCGCCAGCGGATTGTTCGGCGGGGGTCGGGACACCGGGGAGCTGTTTTTT.

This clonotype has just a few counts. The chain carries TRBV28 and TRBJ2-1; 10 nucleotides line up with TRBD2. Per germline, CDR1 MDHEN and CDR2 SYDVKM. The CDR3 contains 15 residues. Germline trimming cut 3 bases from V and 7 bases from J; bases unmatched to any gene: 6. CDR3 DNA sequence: TGTGCCAGCAGTTTCCCTAGCGGGAGTGGGAATGAGCAGTTCTTC. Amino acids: CASSFPSGSGNEQFF.

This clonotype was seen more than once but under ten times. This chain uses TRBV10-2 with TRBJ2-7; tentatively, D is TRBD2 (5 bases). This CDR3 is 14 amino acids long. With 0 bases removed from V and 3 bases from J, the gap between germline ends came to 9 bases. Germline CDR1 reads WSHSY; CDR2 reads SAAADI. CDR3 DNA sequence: TGCGCCAGCAGTGAGTCGACTAACAACTACGAGCAGTACTTC. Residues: CASSESTNNYEQYF.

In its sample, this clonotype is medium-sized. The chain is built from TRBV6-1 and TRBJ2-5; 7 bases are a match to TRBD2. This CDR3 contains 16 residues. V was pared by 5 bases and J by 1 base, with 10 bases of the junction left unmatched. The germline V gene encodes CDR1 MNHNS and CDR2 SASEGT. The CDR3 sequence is CASSSPSGEGQETQYF. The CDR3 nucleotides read TGTGCCAGCAGTTCTCCGAGCGGGGAGGGCCAAGAGACCCAGTACTTC.

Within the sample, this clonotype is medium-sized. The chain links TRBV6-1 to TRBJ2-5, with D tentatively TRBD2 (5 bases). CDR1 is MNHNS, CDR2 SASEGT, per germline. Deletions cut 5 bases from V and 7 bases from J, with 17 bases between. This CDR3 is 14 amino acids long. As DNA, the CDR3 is TGTGCCAGCAGTCAACCGGGGTACCCTGTGACCCAGTACTTC. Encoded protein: CASSQPGYPVTQYF.

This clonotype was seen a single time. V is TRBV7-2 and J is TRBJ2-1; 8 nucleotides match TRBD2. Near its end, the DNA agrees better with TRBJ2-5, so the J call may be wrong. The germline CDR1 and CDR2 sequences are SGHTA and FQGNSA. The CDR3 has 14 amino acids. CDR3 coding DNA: TGTGCCAGCACCTACCGCGGGGGGTTTGAGACCCAGTACTTC. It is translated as CASTYRGGFETQYF.